This T cell receptor beta chain was identified in a study of radiation and T cells in renal cell carcinoma. On the study more broadly: Nephrectomy followed 15 Gy stereotactic body radiation by 4 weeks.

Time point meaning: blood 2 weeks post-SBRT. As for treatment: 15 Gy SBRT to primary tumor, nephrectomy 4 weeks later. The tumor was a clear cell renal cell carcinoma. Germline CDR1 MNHEY, CDR2 SVGAGI. The CDR3 has 16 amino acids. With 2 bases clipped from V and 4 bases from J, the junction kept 8 bases outside the gene matches. General study findings and limits: Without pretreatment biopsies, baseline tumor clonotype presence was undetermined.

Comment on this clone: Its specificity is not known.

Sequencing used immunoSEQ multiplex PCR; TCRdb keeps in-frame clones, though not all of them. The data contain some 130,000 clones, 75% to 90% of them singletons. This receptor was taken from a woman in her fifties or sixties with renal cell carcinoma. Here the sequenced sample was blood, taken from a patient whose treatment included radiotherapy and nephrectomy. The gene calls are TRBV6-5 and TRBJ1-3; TRBD1 agrees at 7 bases. The CDR3 sequence: CASSYLTGTGGNTIYF. The CDR3 DNA reads as TGTGCCAGCAGTTACCTGACAGGGACGGGAGGAAACACCATATATTTT.